The T cell receptor beta chain described here comes from a study of molecular identifiers for immune sequencing clone quantification. The germline V gene encodes CDR1 ENHRY and CDR2 SYGVKD. The V and J ends lost 3 bases and 2 bases, in that order; junction bases with no gene match: 5. This CDR3 is 15 amino acids long. Libraries of naive CD8 cells were prepared from 20,000 to 1,000,000 sorted cells using 10%, 30% or 50% RNA. Sorting isolated naive CD8 T cells as CD8+CD4-CCR7+CD45RA+ events. Library preparation followed earlier protocols using designated TCR primers. TCRdb ran MiXCR on the PCR reads and lists one entry per CDR3 protein. This table holds 550,000 to 750,000 distinct CDR3 sequences, 15% to 20% found once. This clonotype appeared many times.

Sequencing input: naive CD8+ T cells from blood, with Jurkat cell RNA spiked in. The subset denotes: FACS-sorted CD8+CD4-CCR7+CD45RA+ naive T cells. This receptor was obtained from a human donor in good health. Some libraries in this study had Jurkat cell RNA spiked in. The chain recombines TRBV10-3 with TRBJ1-1; TRBD1 aligns across 8 bases. The CDR3 region has the DNA TGTGCCATCAGTGACCCAACAGGGGGTAACACTGAAGCTTTCTTT. It translates to CAISDPTGGNTEAFF.